This note documents a single T cell receptor beta chain sequence. The antigen is not known. The data were obtained in a study of Tregs in tolerant kidney transplant recipients. The study, taken as a whole, reports: Findings come from small patient numbers and require larger validation.

The method was immunoSEQ multiplex PCR; TCRdb's version includes in-frame clones alone and lacks a portion of them. Of about 120,000 clones in the sample, around nine tenths were seen once. This CDR3 is built from 13 residues. The V end was cut by 6 bases, the J end by 6 bases, with 14 bases between. CDR1 and CDR2 from the germline V gene are LNHDA and SQIVND (reference sequence). This receptor was taken from a human donor in good health. This chain uses TRBV19 with TRBJ2-5; tentatively, D is TRBD2 (6 bases). The sequencing sample was made of CD4+ T cells from blood. DNA of the CDR3: TGTGCCAGTAGCGTCGGAGGGCCCCAGACCCAGTACTTC. This gives the protein CASSVGGPQTQYF.